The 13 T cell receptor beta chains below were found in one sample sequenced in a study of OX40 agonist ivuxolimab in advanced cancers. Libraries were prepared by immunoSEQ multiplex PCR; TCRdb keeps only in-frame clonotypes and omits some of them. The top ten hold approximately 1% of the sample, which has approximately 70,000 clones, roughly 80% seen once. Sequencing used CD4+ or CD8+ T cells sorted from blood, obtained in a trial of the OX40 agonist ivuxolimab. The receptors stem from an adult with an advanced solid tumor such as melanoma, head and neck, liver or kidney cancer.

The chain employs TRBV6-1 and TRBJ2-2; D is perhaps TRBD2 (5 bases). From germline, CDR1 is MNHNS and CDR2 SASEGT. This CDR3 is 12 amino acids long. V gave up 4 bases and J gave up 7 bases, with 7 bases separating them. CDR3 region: CASSGEFGELFF. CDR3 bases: TGTGCCAGCAGTGGGGAGTTCGGGGAGCTGTTTTTT.

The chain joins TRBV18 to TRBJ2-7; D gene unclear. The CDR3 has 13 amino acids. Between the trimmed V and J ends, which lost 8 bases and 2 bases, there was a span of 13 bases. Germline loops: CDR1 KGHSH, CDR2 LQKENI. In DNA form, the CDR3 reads TGTGCCAGCGCCCCAGGATGGGCCTACGAGCAGTACTTC. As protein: CASAPGWAYEQYF.

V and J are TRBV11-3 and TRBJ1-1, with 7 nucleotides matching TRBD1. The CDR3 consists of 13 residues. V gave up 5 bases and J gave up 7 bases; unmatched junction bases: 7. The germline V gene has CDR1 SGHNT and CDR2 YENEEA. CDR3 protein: CASSPRQGGEAFF. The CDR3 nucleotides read TGTGCCAGCAGCCCCCGACAGGGAGGTGAAGCTTTCTTT.

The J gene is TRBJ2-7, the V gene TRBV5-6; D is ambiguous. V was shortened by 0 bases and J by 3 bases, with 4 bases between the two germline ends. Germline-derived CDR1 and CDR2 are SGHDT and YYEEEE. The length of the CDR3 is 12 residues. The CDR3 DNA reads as TGTGCCAGCAGCTTGGCGGTCTACGAGCAGTACTTC. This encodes CASSLAVYEQYF. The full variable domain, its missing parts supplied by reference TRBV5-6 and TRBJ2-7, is DAGVTQSPTHLIKTRGQQVTLRCSPKSGHDTVSWYQQALGQGPQFIFQYYEEEERQRGNFPDRFSGHQFPNYSSELNVNALLLGDSALYLCASSLAVYEQYFGPGTRLTVT.

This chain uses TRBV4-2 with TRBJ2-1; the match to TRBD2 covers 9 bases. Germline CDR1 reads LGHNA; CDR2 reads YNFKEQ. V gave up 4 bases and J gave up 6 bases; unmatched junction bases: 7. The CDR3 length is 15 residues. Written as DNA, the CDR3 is TGTGCCAGCAGCCTGGCGGGGGGGCCGGTCAATGAGCAGTTCTTC. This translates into CASSLAGGPVNEQFF.

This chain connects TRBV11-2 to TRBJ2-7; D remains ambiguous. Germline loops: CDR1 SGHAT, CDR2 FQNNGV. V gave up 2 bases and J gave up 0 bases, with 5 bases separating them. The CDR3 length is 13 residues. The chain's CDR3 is CASSLPNSYEQYF. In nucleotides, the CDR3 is TGTGCCAGCAGCTTACCAAACTCCTACGAGCAGTACTTC.

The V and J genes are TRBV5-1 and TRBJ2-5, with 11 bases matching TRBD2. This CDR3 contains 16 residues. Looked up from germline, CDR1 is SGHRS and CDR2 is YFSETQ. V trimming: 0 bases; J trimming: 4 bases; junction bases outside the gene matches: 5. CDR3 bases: TGCGCCAGCAGCTTGGATAGCGGGGGGGCCCGAGAGACCCAGTACTTC. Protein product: CASSLDSGGARETQYF.

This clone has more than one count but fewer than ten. This chain's CDR3 is CASSGLAGGRYEQFF. CDR3 in DNA: TGTGCCAGCAGCGGATTAGCGGGGGGGCGCTATGAGCAGTTCTTC. The chain uses TRBV7-9 and TRBJ2-1; 11 bases agree with TRBD2. The V gene's germline CDR1 is SEHNR and CDR2 FQNEAQ (reference sequence). The CDR3 has 15 amino acids. V lost 5 bases, J lost 8 bases, and 8 bases stayed unmatched.

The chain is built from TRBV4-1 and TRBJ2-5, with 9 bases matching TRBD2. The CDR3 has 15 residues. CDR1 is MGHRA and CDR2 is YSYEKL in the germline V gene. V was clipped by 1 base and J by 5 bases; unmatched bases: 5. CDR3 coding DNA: TGCGCCAGCAGCCAAGTGGCGGGGGGGCGGGAGACCCAGTACTTC. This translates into CASSQVAGGRETQYF.

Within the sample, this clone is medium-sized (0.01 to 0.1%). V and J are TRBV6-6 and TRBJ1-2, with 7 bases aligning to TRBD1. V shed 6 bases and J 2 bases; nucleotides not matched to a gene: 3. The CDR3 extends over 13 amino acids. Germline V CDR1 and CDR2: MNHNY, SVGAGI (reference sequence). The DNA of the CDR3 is TGTGCCAGCAGACGGGGACAGAACTATGGCTACACCTTC. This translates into CASRRGQNYGYTF.

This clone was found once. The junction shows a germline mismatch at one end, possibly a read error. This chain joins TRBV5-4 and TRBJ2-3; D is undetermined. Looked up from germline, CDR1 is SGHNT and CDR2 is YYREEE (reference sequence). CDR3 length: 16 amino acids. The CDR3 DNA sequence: TGTGCCAGCAGCTTGTATGGTAGCACACACACAGATACGCAGTCTTTT. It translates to CASSLYGSTHTDTQSF.

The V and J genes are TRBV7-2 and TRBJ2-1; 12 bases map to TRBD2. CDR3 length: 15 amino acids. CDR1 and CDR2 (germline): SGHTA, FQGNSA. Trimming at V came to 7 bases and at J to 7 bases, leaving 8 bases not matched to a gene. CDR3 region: CASMSGLAGLNEQFF. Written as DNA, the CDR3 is TGTGCCAGCATGAGCGGACTAGCGGGGCTAAATGAGCAGTTCTTC.

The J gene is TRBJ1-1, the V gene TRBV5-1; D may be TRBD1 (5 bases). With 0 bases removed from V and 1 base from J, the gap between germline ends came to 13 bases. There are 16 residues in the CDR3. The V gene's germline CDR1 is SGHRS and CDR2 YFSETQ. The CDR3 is CASSLDVSGGNTEAFF. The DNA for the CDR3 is TGCGCCAGCAGCTTGGATGTCAGCGGGGGGAACACTGAAGCTTTCTTT. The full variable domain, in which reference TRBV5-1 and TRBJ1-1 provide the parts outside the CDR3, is KAGVTQTPRYLIKTRGQQVTLSCSPISGHRSVSWYQQTPGQGLQFLFEYFSETQRNKGNFPGRFSGRQFSNSRSEMNVSTLELGDSALYLCASSLDVSGGNTEAFFGQGTRLTVV.